The clone carrying this T cell receptor beta chain was seen a few times. Its specificity is unknown. The CDR3 sequence is 12 residues long. The germline V and J ends were trimmed by 3 bases and 5 bases, with 7 bases remaining between them. Germline lookup yields CDR1 LGHNA and CDR2 YNFKEQ. MiXCR, run by TCRdb on the reads, gives a single entry per CDR3 protein. The sample lists approximately 500,000 distinct CDR3 sequences; 26% were seen once. These data belong to a study of T cell repertoires in cytomegalovirus infection. Looking at the study overall: An indication of both CMV infection and matching HLA type came from public TCR beta signatures. The study, taken as a whole, reports: Clonotype analysis showed dominance of the ex vivo response by HLA-C-restricted CMV-specific TCR beta clonotypes.

This chain links TRBV4-2 with TRBJ2-5; no firm D call. The sample consisted of PBMCs. The sequence derives from a human donor in good health (CMV status not recorded). Some clones in this sample may be carry-over from other donors' samples. The CDR3 sequence: CASSHPGETQYF. CDR3 bases: TGTGCCAGCAGCCATCCTGGGGAGACCCAGTACTTC.